This T cell receptor beta chain originates from a study of blood T cell repertoires in COVID-19. The V segment lost 10 bases and the J segment 5 bases; nucleotides outside the gene matches: 13. This CDR3 is 14 amino acids long. The germline V gene encodes CDR1 LNHDA and CDR2 SQIVND (reference sequence). The table came from immunoSEQ multiplex PCR; TCRdb's copy has only in-frame clones and leaves some out. Of approximately 270,000 clones listed, 70% to 90% are singletons. This clone showed up just once. The source of this sequence is a woman aged 45-59 years who had recovered from COVID-19. The sequencing sample was made of PBMCs or T cells enriched from blood (not recorded which). The rearrangement joins TRBV19 to TRBJ2-7; TRBD1 aligns across 8 bases. CDR3: CATTETGVFDEQYF. The CDR3 DNA is TGTGCCACTACTGAGACAGGGGTTTTCGACGAGCAGTACTTC.